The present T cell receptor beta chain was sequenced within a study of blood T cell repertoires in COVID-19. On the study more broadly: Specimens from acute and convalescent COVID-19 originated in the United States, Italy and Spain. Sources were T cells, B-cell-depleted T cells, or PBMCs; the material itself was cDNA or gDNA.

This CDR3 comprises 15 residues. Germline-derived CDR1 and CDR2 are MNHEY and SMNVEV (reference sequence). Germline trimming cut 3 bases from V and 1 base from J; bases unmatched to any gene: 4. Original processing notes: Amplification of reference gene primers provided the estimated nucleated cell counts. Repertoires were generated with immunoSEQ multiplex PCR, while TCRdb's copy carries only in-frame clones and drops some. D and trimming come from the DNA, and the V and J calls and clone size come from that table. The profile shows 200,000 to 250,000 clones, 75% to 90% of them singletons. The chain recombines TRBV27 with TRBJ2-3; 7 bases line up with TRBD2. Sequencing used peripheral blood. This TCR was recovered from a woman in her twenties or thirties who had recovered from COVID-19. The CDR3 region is CASSLQAGRTDTQYF. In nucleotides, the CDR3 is TGTGCCAGCAGTTTGCAAGCGGGGCGCACAGATACGCAGTATTTT.